This T cell receptor (beta chain) was captured in a study of CXCR3-negative and CXCR3-positive naive CD8 T cells. The CDR3 sequence is 17 residues long. Germline loops: CDR1 SGHTA, CDR2 FQGNSA. UMI-labeled TRB cDNA libraries were prepared by 5' RACE. TCRdb derives one entry per CDR3 protein from the 5' RACE reads, leaving out DNA. Found here are 150,000 or so distinct CDR3 sequences; the top ten clones hold around 0.5%. Study results and caveats: Memory CD8+ cells had much lower diversity, and both naive subsets had comparably high diversity.

A remark on this clonotype: The antigen is undetermined.

The rearrangement uses TRBV7-2 and TRBJ2-7; TCRdb indicates TRBD1, and absent DNA this call remains unverified. Sequencing input: naive CXCR3- CD8+ T cells from blood. The subset was: CD45RO-CCR7+CD27+CD95- naive CD8+ T cells lacking CXCR3 (TNR3-). The source of this sequence is a human donor in good health. Some clones in this sample may be carry-over from other donors' samples. The CDR3 spells CASSPSWGSGLRNEQYF.